Listed below are T cell receptor beta chains from one sample, sequenced in a study of blood T cell repertoires in COVID-19. The table came from immunoSEQ multiplex PCR; TCRdb's copy has only in-frame clones and leaves some out. The sample carries a few hundred thousand clones, approximately 87% recorded once. Material for sequencing was peripheral blood. These receptors were collected from a woman in her forties or fifties with acute or convalescent COVID-19. CDR3s include the opening cysteine and the closing phenylalanine or tryptophan. D genes are given only for firm matches. The size of a clone is reported for some rows only, either as once, few or many, or as a class for expanded clones.

TRBV7-9	NA	TRBJ1-1	NA	CASSYSQKWDTEAFF	TGTGCCAGCAGCTATTCACAGAAATGGGACACTGAAGCTTTCTTT
TRBV5-4	NA	TRBJ1-2	TRBD1	CASSSDRWGYTF	TGTGCCAGCAGCTCGGACAGGTGGGGCTACACCTTC
TRBV7-3	NA	TRBJ1-2	TRBD1	CASSTTGTGRSF	TGTGCCAGCAGCACCACCGGGACAGGGAGGTCCTTC
TRBV5-8	NA	TRBJ2-1	TRBD2	CASSNPSGGAIRNEQFF	TGTGCCAGCAGCAACCCTAGCGGGGGGGCCATTAGGAATGAGCAGTTCTTC
TRBV7-2	NA	TRBJ1-1	NA	CASSFGGGYTEAFF	TGTGCCAGCAGCTTTGGGGGCGGGTACACTGAAGCTTTCTTT
TRBV29-1	NA	TRBJ1-3	NA	CSVFTSSGNTIYF	TGCAGCGTCTTCACAAGCTCTGGAAACACCATATATTTT
TRBV6-4	NA	TRBJ2-6	NA	CASEAGSSGANVLTF	TGTGCCAGCGAGGCCGGGAGCTCTGGGGCCAACGTCCTGACTTTC
TRBV3-1/TRBV3-2	once	TRBJ1-4	NA	CASSQDVMGQGGEKLFF	TGTGCCAGCAGCCAAGATGTAATGGGGCAGGGTGGTGAAAAACTGTTTTTT
TRBV30	once	TRBJ1-2	TRBD1	CAWSQSGGWGGYTF	TGTGCCTGGAGCCAGTCAGGGGGCTGGGGAGGCTACACCTTC
TRBV5-5	NA	TRBJ1-1	NA	CASSLTGDTEAFF	TGTGCCAGCAGCTTGACCGGGGACACTGAAGCTTTCTTT
TRBV6-1	NA	TRBJ1-6	NA	CASSDRQDNSPLHF	TGTGCCAGCAGTGACCGACAGGATAATTCACCCCTCCACTTT
TRBV6-5	NA	TRBJ1-3	NA	CASSYSSGVGNTIYF	TGTGCCAGCAGTTACTCGTCGGGGGTTGGAAACACCATATATTTT
TRBV2	NA	TRBJ1-4	NA	CANKGIAGNEKLFF	TGTGCCAACAAGGGAATAGCGGGGAATGAAAAACTGTTTTTT
TRBV27	NA	TRBJ2-7	TRBD2	CASSSLGLAGYEQYF	TGTGCCAGCAGTTCCCTGGGACTAGCAGGGTACGAGCAGTACTTC
TRBV18	NA	TRBJ1-1	NA	CASSPPGHPNTEAFF	TGTGCCAGCTCACCCCCGGGACACCCGAACACTGAAGCTTTCTTT
TRBV12-5	NA	TRBJ1-4	TRBD1	CASGLVQGATNEKLFF	TGTGCTAGTGGTTTGGTACAGGGGGCAACTAATGAAAAACTGTTTTTT
TRBV6-5	NA	TRBJ2-7	TRBD1	CASSYSGGPDYEQYF	TGTGCCAGCAGTTACTCAGGGGGCCCCGACTACGAGCAGTACTTC
TRBV5-1	NA	TRBJ2-1	NA	CASSLGGHEQFF	TGCGCCAGCAGCTTGGGCGGGCATGAGCAGTTCTTC
TRBV7-2	NA	TRBJ2-5	NA	CASSSRSEETQYF	TGTGCCAGCAGCTCCCGGAGTGAAGAGACCCAGTACTTC
TRBV5-1	few	TRBJ1-1	NA	CASSLIFQNEAFF	TGCGCCAGCAGCCTAATTTTTCAAAATGAAGCTTTCTTT
TRBV4-2	NA	TRBJ1-1	NA	CASSQGQAVNTEAFF	TGTGCCAGCAGCCAAGGTCAGGCCGTGAACACTGAAGCTTTCTTT
TRBV6-2/TRBV6-3	NA	TRBJ1-1	TRBD1	CASSYSTGATEAFF	TGTGCCAGCAGTTACTCGACAGGGGCTACTGAAGCTTTCTTT
TRBV25-1	NA	TRBJ1-2	NA	CASSEMGADGYTF	TGTGCCAGCAGTGAGATGGGCGCTGATGGCTACACCTTC
TRBV27	NA	TRBJ2-1	TRBD2	CASSFGGSREQFF	TGTGCCAGCAGTTTCGGGGGGAGCAGAGAGCAGTTCTTC
TRBV6-4	NA	TRBJ2-7	NA	CASRGDGEAYEQYF	TGTGCCAGCAGGGGGGACGGGGAGGCCTACGAGCAGTACTTC
TRBV7-6	NA	TRBJ1-3	TRBD1	CASSPSIFRDRGFGNTIYF	TGTGCCAGCAGCCCGAGTATTTTCCGGGACAGGGGATTTGGAAACACCATATATTTT
TRBV7-2	NA	TRBJ2-5	TRBD2	CASSFRTSGRETQYF	TGTGCCAGCAGCTTTAGGACTAGCGGAAGGGAGACCCAGTACTTC
TRBV7-8	once	TRBJ2-1	NA	CASSLYTYNEQFF	TGTGCCAGCAGCTTATACACCTACAATGAGCAGTTCTTC
TRBV18	NA	TRBJ1-2	TRBD1	CASSLGTGLQYGYTF	TGTGCCAGCTCACTAGGGACAGGGCTACAATATGGCTACACCTTC
TRBV10-1	once	TRBJ2-3	NA	CASSLGGDTQYF	TGCGCCAGCAGTCTAGGGGGAGATACGCAGTATTTT
TRBV19	once	TRBJ1-2	NA	CASSMLMRVYGYTF	TGTGCCAGTAGTATGCTAATGCGTGTCTATGGCTACACCTTC
TRBV7-2	NA	TRBJ1-1	NA	CASSLGGQTLAFF	TGTGCCAGCAGCTTAGGAGGACAGACCTTAGCTTTCTTT
TRBV6-5	NA	TRBJ1-2	TRBD1	CASSSTTGLRGYTF	TGTGCCAGCAGTTCCACGACAGGGTTAAGGGGCTACACCTTC
TRBV7-9	once	TRBJ2-1	TRBD2	CASSPLFQAGDIYNEQFF	TGTGCCAGCAGCCCACTGTTCCAAGCGGGAGACATCTACAATGAGCAGTTCTTC
TRBV7-6	NA	TRBJ2-1	NA	CASSLVSSRAVYNEQFF	TGTGCCAGCAGCTTAGTCTCTAGCCGGGCCGTTTACAATGAGCAGTTCTTC
TRBV19	NA	TRBJ2-1	NA	CASQRGGNIDEQFF	TGTGCCTCCCAGAGGGGGGGGAATATCGATGAGCAGTTCTTC
TRBV11-3	NA	TRBJ2-3	NA	CASTADSLADTQYF	TGTGCCAGCACCGCGGACAGCCTCGCAGATACGCAGTATTTT
TRBV5-6	NA	TRBJ1-2	NA	CASKSLQGLNYGYTF	TGTGCCAGCAAAAGTTTACAGGGACTAAACTATGGCTACACCTTC
TRBV19	NA	TRBJ1-6	NA	CASSINRLPSYNSPLHF	TGTGCCAGTAGTATCAACAGGCTACCCTCCTATAATTCACCCCTCCACTTT
TRBV30	NA	TRBJ1-1	NA	CAWRAQEDTEAFF	TGTGCCTGGAGGGCCCAAGAGGACACTGAAGCTTTCTTT
TRBV19	NA	TRBJ1-1	NA	CASSTWNTEAFF	TGTGCCAGTAGTACTTGGAACACTGAAGCTTTCTTT
TRBV7-2	NA	TRBJ2-7	TRBD1	CASSPQGAGVYEQYF	TGTGCCAGCAGCCCTCAGGGGGCCGGGGTTTACGAGCAGTACTTC
TRBV7-9	NA	TRBJ1-6	TRBD1	CASSLQGVPNSPLHF	TGTGCCAGCAGCTTACAGGGGGTCCCTAATTCACCCCTCCACTTT
TRBV7-3	NA	TRBJ2-5	NA	CASSPGTRTQETQYF	TGTGCCAGCAGCCCCGGGACAAGGACCCAAGAGACCCAGTACTTC
TRBV12-5	NA	TRBJ1-1	NA	CASGLDGNTEAFF	TGTGCTAGTGGTTTGGACGGGAACACTGAAGCTTTCTTT
TRBV18	NA	TRBJ1-5	TRBD1	CASSRDRTVNQPQHF	TGTGCCAGCTCTCGGGACAGGACCGTCAATCAGCCCCAGCATTTT
TRBV7-2	NA	TRBJ2-3	NA	CASSSDRSTDTQYF	TGTGCCAGCAGCTCAGACAGAAGCACAGATACGCAGTATTTT
TRBV6-6	NA	TRBJ2-7	TRBD2	CASSKPSGSSYEQYF	TGTGCCAGCAGTAAACCTAGCGGAAGTTCCTACGAGCAGTACTTC
TRBV30	NA	TRBJ2-3	NA	CAWSVSRATDTQYF	TGTGCCTGGAGTGTAAGTAGAGCCACAGATACGCAGTATTTT
TRBV10-2	NA	TRBJ1-3	TRBD1	CASSDPGTGRSGNTIYF	TGCGCCAGCAGTGACCCCGGGACAGGGAGGTCTGGAAACACCATATATTTT
TRBV7-9	NA	TRBJ2-7	NA	CASSPGLGGEQYF	TGTGCCAGCAGCCCAGGACTAGGGGGCGAGCAGTACTTC
TRBV5-4	NA	TRBJ1-6	NA	CASSADPIYSPLHF	TGTGCCAGCAGCGCGGATCCAATATATTCACCCCTCCACTTT